This record concerns one T cell receptor beta chain sequence. This sample is part of a study of T cell clonotyping in hematopoietic cell transplantation. Germline loops: CDR1 LNHDA, CDR2 SQIVND (reference sequence). The CDR3 is made up of 16 amino acids. With V trimmed by 3 bases and J by 3 bases, 8 bases remained unmatched. Sequenced by immunoSEQ multiplex PCR; TCRdb stores in-frame clones only, minus some. The sample records about 9,200 clones, around 97% being singletons. This sequence was found in a male patient over 55 who had an allogeneic stem cell transplant from a related donor, so the T cells may come from the graft donor. Some clones in this sample may be carry-over from other donors' samples. The chain carries TRBV19 and TRBJ2-5; 9 bases are a match to TRBD2. The specimen comprised peripheral blood mononuclear cells, sampled 100 days after allogeneic stem cell transplant. The CDR3 DNA reads TGTGCCAGTAGTATCGGACGTAGCGGGGGCAAAGAGACCCAGTACTTC. Amino acid sequence: CASSIGRSGGKETQYF.